This T cell receptor beta chain was recovered during a study of vaccination effects on CD4 cells after COVID-19. Background on the study: Under the ViraFEST assay, PBMC were stimulated with viral peptide pools so that antigen-specific CD4+ T cells expanded. Sequencing was performed afterwards. Researchers obtained post-vaccine samples at a median of 72 days past the second dose.

The CDR3 sequence is 14 residues long. The V gene end was trimmed by 6 bases and the J gene end by 8 bases; junction bases not matched to a gene: 11. The germline gives CDR1 SEHNR, CDR2 FQNEAQ (reference sequence). This clone has only a few counts. Its antigen is unknown. Some clones are missing from TCRdb's copy, which holds only in-frame ones; the method was immunoSEQ multiplex PCR. The sample has around 40,000 clones; 72% are singletons. On approximately day 9 of culture, CD4+ T cells were separated out. All study participants received two doses of BNT162b2 or mRNA-1273 vaccine. No vaccinee had earlier SARS-CoV-2 infection, and nucleocapsid antibodies were negative. Half the medium was swapped for IL-2 medium on days 3 and 7.

The V call is TRBV7-9, the J call TRBJ1-2; TRBD1 agrees at 8 bases. The TCR comes from a human donor who received a COVID-19 vaccine. The sample in question was CD4+ T cells from PBMCs cultured without peptide, obtained after COVID-19 vaccination. CDR3 nucleotide sequence: TGTGCCAGCAGGGGGAGGGACAGGCAGAAAGGCTACACCTTC. Translating gives CASRGRDRQKGYTF.